This T cell receptor (beta chain) originates from a study of cytotoxic CD8 clonotypes in ibrutinib-treated CLL. Looking at the study overall: After a median of 68 months, about 15 patients stayed remitted and some twelve progressed; responses had been partial in about 24 and complete in 2.

CDR1 is SGHTA, CDR2 FQGNSA, per germline. The CDR3 is 14 residues long. Trimming removed 3 bases at V and 7 bases at J, with 13 bases between. Clones were read by immunoSEQ multiplex PCR, and TCRdb kept only the in-frame ones, dropping some. The table lists 300,000 or so clones, roughly 67% of them singletons. The specimen comprised PBMCs, sampled after 36 months of ibrutinib treatment. This receptor was taken from a human donor with chronic lymphocytic leukemia. V gene TRBV7-2 combines with J gene TRBJ2-1, with a weak D call TRBD2 (6 bases). The CDR3: CASSFRRGKNEQFF. Written as DNA, the CDR3 is TGTGCCAGCAGCTTCCGTCGGGGGAAAAATGAGCAGTTCTTC. The full variable domain, with the rest looked up from reference TRBV7-2 and TRBJ2-1, is GAGVSQSPSNKVTEKGKDVELRCDPISGHTALYWYRQSLGQGLEFLIYFQGNSAPDKSGLPSDRFSAERTGGSVSTLTIQRTQQEDSAVYLCASSFRRGKNEQFFGPGTRLTVL.